The 18 T cell receptor beta chains below all came from one sample that was sequenced in a study of cytomegalovirus exposure and HLA in healthy donors. Use of 60 Vbeta and 13 Jbeta primers characterized the PCR. Assay used: immunoSEQ multiplex PCR; TCRdb lists only in-frame clones, some missing. The sample records about 59,000 clones, 65% to 90% being singletons. The sample taken for sequencing was PBMCs. Receptors were obtained from a human donor in good health.

The chain links TRBV5-1 to TRBJ2-5, with 12 bases fitting TRBD2. V gave up 3 bases and J gave up 2 bases; unmatched junction bases: 2. Germline V gives CDR1 SGHRS, CDR2 YFSETQ. The CDR3 length is 15 residues. In DNA form, the CDR3 reads TGCGCCAGCAGCTCTAGCGGGGGGGCACAAGAGACCCAGTACTTC. Protein sequence: CASSSSGGAQETQYF.

This sequence joins TRBV28 and TRBJ2-3; TRBD2 matches at 10 bases. Unmatched junction bases numbered 4, after V lost 6 bases and J lost 1 base. CDR1 is MDHEN and CDR2 is SYDVKM in the germline V gene. This CDR3 is built from 15 residues. The CDR3 DNA sequence: TGTGCCAGCAGGCTTGGACTAGCGGGCACAGATACGCAGTATTTT. Translation: CASRLGLAGTDTQYF.

V gene TRBV6-5 combines with J gene TRBJ2-1; D possibly corresponds to TRBD2 (6 bases). CDR1 and CDR2 (germline): MNHEY, SVGAGI. The CDR3 has 15 amino acids. The V gene lost 5 bases and the J gene lost 5 bases, with 16 bases spanning the gap. The CDR3 DNA reads TGTGCCAGCAGTCTGGACTACCGGAGTGACAATGAGCAGTTCTTC. It specifies CASSLDYRSDNEQFF.

V gene TRBV7-3 combines with J gene TRBJ2-5, with 8 bases matching TRBD1. Per the germline V gene, CDR1 is SGHTA and CDR2 is FQGTGA. J gave up 3 bases and V 0 bases, and 3 bases lay outside the gene matches. The CDR3 is 15 amino acids. CDR3 loop: CASSLTRQGKETQYF. In nucleotides, the CDR3 is TGTGCCAGCAGCTTAACGAGACAGGGGAAAGAGACCCAGTACTTC.

The chain couples TRBV4-3 to TRBJ2-3; a weak D match, TRBD2 (6 bases). The CDR3 totals 16 residues. Germline V gene lookup returns CDR1 LGHNA and CDR2 YSLEER. V lost 1 base and J 4 bases, leaving 15 bases between the germline ends. CDR3 nucleotide sequence: TGCGCCAGCAGCCAAGTGACTAGTCGGTTTGCAGATACGCAGTATTTT. Translation: CASSQVTSRFADTQYF.

The rearrangement uses TRBV4-3 and TRBJ2-5, with D maybe TRBD2 (6 bases). Trimming removed 1 base from V and 3 bases from J, with 9 bases in between. Per germline, CDR1 LGHNA and CDR2 YSLEER. This CDR3 region has 14 residues. CDR3 protein: CASSQGRGEETQYF. CDR3 nucleotides: TGCGCCAGCAGCCAAGGGAGGGGCGAAGAGACCCAGTACTTC.

Only a few counts were recorded for this clone. The chain uses TRBV30 and TRBJ2-7; D unclear. Germline CDR1 is GTSNPN and CDR2 is SVGIG (reference sequence). The CDR3 contains 11 residues. The ends were cut back, 2 bases at V and 2 bases at J, with 4 bases in the middle. Here the CDR3 DNA reads TGTGCCTGGAGTCTAGCCTACGAGCAGTACTTC. This sequence encodes CAWSLAYEQYF.

The CDR3 DNA is TGTGCCAGTAGTCTCCGGAGGGTGAGCACAGATACGCAGTATTTT. This encodes CASSLRRVSTDTQYF. The chain combines TRBV19 with TRBJ2-3, with a tentative D call TRBD2 (6 bases). The germline V and J ends were trimmed by 5 bases and 0 bases, with 12 bases remaining between them. CDR1 is LNHDA, CDR2 SQIVND, per germline (reference sequence). This CDR3 has 15 residues.

The chain carries TRBV7-8 and TRBJ1-3, with TRBD1 identical over 7 bases. The CDR3 sequence is 19 residues long. CDR1 is SGHVS, CDR2 FQNEAQ, per germline. After removal of 1 base from V and 0 bases from J, the junction contained 12 bases not matched to a gene. CDR3 in DNA: TGTGCCAGCAGCTTAGATCTGGACAGGCTCTATCTCTCTGGAAACACCATATATTTT. Encoded protein: CASSLDLDRLYLSGNTIYF. Full variable domain (outside the CDR3, taken from reference TRBV7-8 and TRBJ1-3): GAGVSQSPRYKVAKRGQDVALRCDPISGHVSLFWYQQALGQGPEFLTYFQNEAQLDKSGLPSDRFFAERPEGSVSTLKIQRTQQEDSAVYLCASSLDLDRLYLSGNTIYFGEGSWLTVV.

This chain joins TRBV7-6 and TRBJ2-1; D may be TRBD2 (5 bases). The CDR3 is 12 residues long. The V end was cut by 5 bases, the J end by 7 bases, with 9 bases between. From germline, CDR1 is SGHVS and CDR2 FNYEAQ. This chain's CDR3 is CASSRTRNEQFF. CDR3 nucleotides: TGTGCCAGCAGCCGAACTAGGAATGAGCAGTTCTTC.

The chain recombines TRBV18 with TRBJ2-1, with 9 bases lining up with TRBD2. Germline V gene data show CDR1 as KGHSH and CDR2 as LQKENI. The CDR3 totals 16 residues. V shed 1 base and J 8 bases; nucleotides not matched to a gene: 9. Here the CDR3 reads CASSPLAGVRVHEQFF. DNA of the CDR3: TGTGCCAGCTCACCACTAGCGGGAGTTAGGGTCCATGAGCAGTTCTTC.

This CDR3 is CASSLNAGGDTQYF. As DNA, the CDR3 is TGTGCCAGCAGCTTAAATGCGGGAGGCGATACGCAGTATTTT. The chain links TRBV11-2 to TRBJ2-3; 8 nucleotides match TRBD2. Germline V lookup: CDR1 SGHAT, CDR2 FQNNGV. This CDR3 has 14 residues. The junction had 4 bases not matched to a gene; V was cut back by 2 bases and J by 6 bases.

The chain combines TRBV5-1 with TRBJ1-4; a possible D gene is TRBD1 (6 bases). Trimming left V 4 bases short and J 8 bases short, with 15 bases between. The CDR3 covers 14 residues. From germline, CDR1 is SGHRS and CDR2 YFSETQ. The CDR3 loop is CASSPTGNGEKLFF. CDR3 DNA sequence: TGCGCCAGCAGCCCGACAGGCAATGGGGAAAAACTGTTTTTT.

The J gene is TRBJ2-3, the V gene TRBV6-1, with D perhaps TRBD1 (5 bases). Germline CDR1 reads MNHNS; CDR2 reads SASEGT. The CDR3 is 13 amino acids. V gave up 10 bases and J gave up 6 bases, with 17 bases separating them. Here the CDR3 DNA reads TGTGCCACAGTACAGGTGAATGTGGATACGCAGTATTTT. Translating it yields CATVQVNVDTQYF.

The V and J genes are TRBV28 and TRBJ1-6; D gene ambiguous. CDR1 MDHEN and CDR2 SYDVKM come from the germline V gene. The CDR3 spans 11 residues. The V and J ends lost 3 bases and 14 bases respectively, with 8 bases between them. DNA for the CDR3: TGTGCCAGCAGTTTGGGCGGGTCCCTCCACTTT. As protein: CASSLGGSLHF.

In its sample, this clone was seen once. In DNA form, the CDR3 reads TGTGCCAGCAGTGAAGAAGGTGGCGGGGGGGACAATGAGCAGTTCTTC. Its protein product is CASSEEGGGGDNEQFF. The V gene is TRBV6-4, the J gene TRBJ2-1, with TRBD2 matching 9 bases. Germline CDR1 is MRHNA and CDR2 is SNTAGT. The CDR3 has 16 residues. V lost 3 bases and J lost 5; bases outside the gene matches: 8.

The chain links TRBV20-1 to TRBJ1-4, with D uncertain. CDR1 DFQATT and CDR2 SNEGSKA come from the germline V gene (reference sequence). V lost 4 bases and J lost 7, with 7 bases in between. This CDR3 is 11 amino acids long. This chain's CDR3 is CSATLREKLFF. CDR3 coding DNA: TGCAGTGCTACGTTGCGTGAAAAACTGTTTTTT.

The CDR3 sequence is CASSLGTGGYEQYF. In DNA form, the CDR3 reads TGTGCCAGCTCACTGGGGACAGGTGGCTACGAGCAGTACTTC. The chain joins TRBV18 to TRBJ2-7; TRBD1 matches at 8 bases. Looked up from germline, CDR1 is KGHSH and CDR2 is LQKENI. The length of the CDR3 is 14 residues. The junction had 5 bases not matched to a gene; V was cut back by 4 bases and J by 3 bases.